This entry lists 10 T cell receptor beta chains sequenced from one sample in a study of glioma-infiltrating T cells after dendritic cell vaccination. Sequenced by immunoSEQ multiplex PCR; TCRdb stores in-frame clones only, minus some. The sample records under 4,000 clones, about 79% being singletons. The sample in question was tumor tissue, obtained before dendritic cell vaccination. These receptor sequences come from a human donor with glioblastoma.

This chain uses TRBV5-1 with TRBJ2-1, with 10 nucleotides matching TRBD2. The germline V gene has CDR1 SGHRS and CDR2 YFSETQ. V gave up 6 bases and J gave up 8 bases; unmatched junction bases: 11. The CDR3 sequence is 15 residues long. The CDR3 is CASNKLAGMGDEQFF. DNA for the CDR3: TGCGCCAGCAACAAACTAGCGGGGATGGGCGATGAGCAGTTCTTC.

V is TRBV9 and J is TRBJ1-2; 8 bases agree with TRBD1. V lost 2 bases, J lost 0 bases, and 12 bases stayed unmatched. The CDR3 sequence is 18 residues long. Germline CDR1 SGDLS, CDR2 YYNGEE. The CDR3 sequence is CASSVPAQQGDTNYGYTF. CDR3 bases: TGTGCCAGCAGCGTTCCGGCGCAACAGGGGGATACTAACTATGGCTACACCTTC.

As to this clone: Sequence at one end of the junction differs from germline and may be a read error. The chain is built from TRBV5-6 and TRBJ2-5; 14 positions agree with TRBD2. The CDR3 is 16 amino acids. Looked up from germline, CDR1 is SGHDT and CDR2 is YYEEEE. CDR3 bases: TGTGCCAGCAGCCACGGGACTAGCGGGGGCCAAGGGACCCAGTACTTC. Translated: CASSHGTSGGQGTQYF.

On this clone itself: One end of the junction varies from germline; a read error may be responsible. In the same sample, other DNA sequences code for this CDR3. This rearrangement joins TRBV27 to TRBJ1-6, with a possible D match to TRBD1 (6 bases). The germline V gene has CDR1 MNHEY and CDR2 SMNVEV (reference sequence). There are 14 residues in the CDR3. The CDR3 reads CASTGQTLNSPLHF. The DNA of the CDR3 is TGTGCCAGCACTGGACAGACACTAAATTCCCCCCTCCACTTT.

The rearrangement links TRBV7-2 to TRBJ2-1; perhaps TRBD1 as D (5 bases). Germline CDR1 reads SGHTA; CDR2 reads FQGNSA. The CDR3 runs to 15 residues. V lost 3 bases to trimming and J lost 2 bases, with 11 bases between them. The CDR3 DNA reads TGTGCCAGCAGCTTTTCAGGGTACGCCTACAATGAGCAGTTCTTC. It translates to CASSFSGYAYNEQFF.

V gene TRBV19 combines with J gene TRBJ2-7; D might be TRBD1 (6 bases). The CDR3 sequence is 14 residues long. The germline CDR1 and CDR2 sequences are LNHDA and SQIVND (reference sequence). V lost 5 bases and J 2 bases, leaving 13 bases between the germline ends. The CDR3 reads CASSLGHGPYEQYF. The DNA of the CDR3 is TGTGCCAGTAGTCTGGGACACGGCCCCTACGAGCAGTACTTC.

This clone was recorded only once. CDR3 DNA: TGTGCCAGCAGCACCTCCCGACAGGGGGCTTATCCGGCTTTCTTT. The encoded protein is CASSTSRQGAYPAFF. J is TRBJ1-1 and V is TRBV5-5, with 10 bases lining up with TRBD1. The V gene end was trimmed by 4 bases and the J gene end by 11 bases; junction bases not matched to a gene: 14. The V gene's germline CDR1 is SGHKS and CDR2 YYEKEE (reference sequence). The CDR3 is 15 residues long.

The V and J genes are TRBV19 and TRBJ2-5, with 11 bases fitting TRBD2. Germline V CDR1 and CDR2: LNHDA, SQIVND (reference sequence). Trimming cost V 3 bases and J 5 bases; bases outside gene matches: 5. The CDR3 runs 15 residues. CDR3 bases: TGTGCCAGTAGTATTTTAGCGGGGGGGCGGGAGACCCAGTACTTC. Translated, it gives CASSILAGGRETQYF.

This chain connects TRBV19 to TRBJ2-6; TRBD2 might be the D (7 bases). The V gene's germline CDR1 is LNHDA and CDR2 SQIVND (reference sequence). The CDR3 covers 18 residues. With 5 bases removed from V and 0 bases from J, the gap between germline ends came to 17 bases. CDR3 protein: CASSDLRGAGSGANVLTF. The CDR3 DNA reads TGTGCCAGTAGTGATCTTCGGGGGGCAGGCTCTGGGGCCAACGTCCTGACTTTC.

This chain uses TRBV5-1 with TRBJ2-1; 14 nucleotides line up with TRBD2. This CDR3 spans 16 amino acids. The V gene end was trimmed by 4 bases and the J gene end by 5 bases; junction bases not matched to a gene: 5. Germline V CDR1 and CDR2: SGHRS, YFSETQ. The DNA for the CDR3 is TGCGCCAGCAGCCCGCGACTAGCGGGGGGGAACAATGAGCAGTTCTTC. Its translation: CASSPRLAGGNNEQFF.